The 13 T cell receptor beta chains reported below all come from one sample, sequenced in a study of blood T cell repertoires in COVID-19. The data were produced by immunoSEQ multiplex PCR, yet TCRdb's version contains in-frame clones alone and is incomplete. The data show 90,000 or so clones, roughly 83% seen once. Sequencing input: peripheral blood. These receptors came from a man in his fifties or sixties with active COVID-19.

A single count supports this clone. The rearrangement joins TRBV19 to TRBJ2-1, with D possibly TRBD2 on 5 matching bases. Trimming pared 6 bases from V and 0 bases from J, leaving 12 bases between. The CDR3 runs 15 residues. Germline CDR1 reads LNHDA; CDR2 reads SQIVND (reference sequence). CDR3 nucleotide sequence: TGTGCCAGTAGCGCTGTGGGGAGCTCCTACAATGAGCAGTTCTTC. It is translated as CASSAVGSSYNEQFF. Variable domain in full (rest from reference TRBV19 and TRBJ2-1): DGGITQSPKYLFRKEGQNVTLSCEQNLNHDAMYWYRQDPGQGLRLIYYSQIVNDFQKGDIAEGYSVSREKKESFPLTVTSAQKNPTAFYLCASSAVGSSYNEQFFGPGTRLTVL.

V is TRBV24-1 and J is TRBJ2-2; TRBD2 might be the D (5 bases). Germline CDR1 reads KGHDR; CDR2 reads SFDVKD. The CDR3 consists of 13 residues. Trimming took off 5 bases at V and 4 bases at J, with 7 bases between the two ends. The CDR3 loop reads CATSVAGTGELFF. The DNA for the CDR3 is TGTGCCACCAGTGTGGCGGGCACCGGGGAGCTGTTTTTT.

The CDR3 sequence is CASSLSMRGLGEKLFF. Here the CDR3 DNA reads TGTGCCAGCAGTTTATCGATGCGGGGTCTCGGAGAAAAACTGTTTTTT. This sequence joins TRBV27 and TRBJ1-4; D not resolved. Germline-derived CDR1 and CDR2 are MNHEY and SMNVEV (reference sequence). V was clipped by 0 bases and J by 8 bases, with 16 bases between them. This CDR3 region has 16 residues.

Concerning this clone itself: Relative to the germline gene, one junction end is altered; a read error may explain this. CDR3 region: CASNLGPAGSYEQYF. The CDR3, as DNA: TGTGCCAGCAATTTAGGGCCTGCTGGGTCCTACGAGCAGTACTTC. The rearrangement links TRBV28 to TRBJ2-7; D ambiguous. Germline V CDR1 and CDR2: MDHEN, SYDVKM. The CDR3 covers 15 residues.

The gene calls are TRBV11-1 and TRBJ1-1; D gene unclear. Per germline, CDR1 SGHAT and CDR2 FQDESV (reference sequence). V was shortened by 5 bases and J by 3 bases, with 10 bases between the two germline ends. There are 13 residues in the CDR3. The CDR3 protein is CASSPGSYTEAFF. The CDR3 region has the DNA TGTGCCAGCAGCCCCGGGTCCTACACTGAAGCTTTCTTT. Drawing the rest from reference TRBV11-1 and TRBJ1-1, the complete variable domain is EAEVAQSPRYKITEKSQAVAFWCDPISGHATLYWYRQILGQGPELLVQFQDESVVDDSQLPKDRFSAERLKGVDSTLKIQPAELGDSAMYLCASSPGSYTEAFFGQGTRLTVV.

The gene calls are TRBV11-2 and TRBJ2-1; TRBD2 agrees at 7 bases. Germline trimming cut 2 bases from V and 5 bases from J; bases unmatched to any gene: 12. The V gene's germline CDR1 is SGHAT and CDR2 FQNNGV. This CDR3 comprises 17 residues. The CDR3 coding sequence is TGTGCCAGCAGCTTACCGGCGACTAGCTCGTCCGACAATGAGCAGTTCTTC. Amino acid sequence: CASSLPATSSSDNEQFF.

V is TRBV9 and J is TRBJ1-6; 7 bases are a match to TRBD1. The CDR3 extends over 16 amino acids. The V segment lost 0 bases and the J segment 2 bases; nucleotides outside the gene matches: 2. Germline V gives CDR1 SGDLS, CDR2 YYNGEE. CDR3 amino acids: CASSVGDRPYNSPLHF. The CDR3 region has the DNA TGTGCCAGCAGCGTAGGGGACAGACCCTATAATTCACCCCTCCACTTT.

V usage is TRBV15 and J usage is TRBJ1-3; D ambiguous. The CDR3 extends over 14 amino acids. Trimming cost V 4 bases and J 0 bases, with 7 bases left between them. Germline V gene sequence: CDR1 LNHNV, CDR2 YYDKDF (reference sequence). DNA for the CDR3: TGTGCCACCAGCAACATTCCCTCTGGAAACACCATATATTTT. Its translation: CATSNIPSGNTIYF.

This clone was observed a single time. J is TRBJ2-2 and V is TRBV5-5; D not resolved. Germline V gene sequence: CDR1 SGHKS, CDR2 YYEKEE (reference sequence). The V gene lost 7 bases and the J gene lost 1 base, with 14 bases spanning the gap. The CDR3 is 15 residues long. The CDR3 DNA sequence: TGTGCCAGCCACAGCCAACCGATGAACACCGGGGAGCTGTTTTTT. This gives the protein CASHSQPMNTGELFF.

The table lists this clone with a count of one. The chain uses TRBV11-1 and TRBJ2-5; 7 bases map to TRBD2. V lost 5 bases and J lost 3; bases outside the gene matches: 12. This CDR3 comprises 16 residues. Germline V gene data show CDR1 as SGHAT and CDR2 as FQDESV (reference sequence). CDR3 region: CASSPTPGTTEETQYF. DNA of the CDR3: TGTGCCAGCAGCCCCACCCCCGGGACTACCGAAGAGACCCAGTACTTC.

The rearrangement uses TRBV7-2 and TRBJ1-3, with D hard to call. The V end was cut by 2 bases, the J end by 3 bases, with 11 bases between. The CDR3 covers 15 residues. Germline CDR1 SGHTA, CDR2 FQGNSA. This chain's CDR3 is CASSLMIGDGNTIYF. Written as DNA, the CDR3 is TGTGCCAGCAGCTTAATGATTGGAGATGGAAACACCATATATTTT. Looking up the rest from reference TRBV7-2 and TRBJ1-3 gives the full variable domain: GAGVSQSPSNKVTEKGKDVELRCDPISGHTALYWYRQSLGQGLEFLIYFQGNSAPDKSGLPSDRFSAERTGGSVSTLTIQRTQQEDSAVYLCASSLMIGDGNTIYFGEGSWLTVV.

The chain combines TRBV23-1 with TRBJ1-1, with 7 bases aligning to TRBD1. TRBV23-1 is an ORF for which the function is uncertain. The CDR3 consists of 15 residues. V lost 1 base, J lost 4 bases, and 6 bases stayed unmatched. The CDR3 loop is CASSQCPGGFTEAFF. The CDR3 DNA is TGCGCCAGCAGTCAATGTCCAGGGGGTTTCACTGAAGCTTTCTTT.

The CDR3 sequence: CASSFLQGANQETQYF. In DNA form, the CDR3 reads TGCGCCAGCAGCTTTCTCCAGGGGGCAAACCAAGAGACCCAGTACTTC. The chain combines TRBV5-1 with TRBJ2-5; TRBD1 aligns across 8 bases. CDR3 length: 16 amino acids. V trimming: 2 bases; J trimming: 0 bases; junction bases outside the gene matches: 6. Per the germline V gene, CDR1 is SGHRS and CDR2 is YFSETQ. Full variable domain (outside the CDR3, taken from reference TRBV5-1 and TRBJ2-5): KAGVTQTPRYLIKTRGQQVTLSCSPISGHRSVSWYQQTPGQGLQFLFEYFSETQRNKGNFPGRFSGRQFSNSRSEMNVSTLELGDSALYLCASSFLQGANQETQYFGPGTRLLVL.